Following are 26 T cell receptor beta chains from one sample sequenced in a study of PD-1 blockade in classical Hodgkin lymphoma. As to time point: cycle 4 day 1 (C4D1), after 6 weeks of nivolumab. Every one of the patients relapsed after autologous stem cell transplantation (brentuximab vedotin exposure was variable). Sequencing was performed with immunoSEQ multiplex PCR; in TCRdb, only in-frame clones are kept and a portion is missing. The table has tens of thousands of clones, around 90% seen once; the top ten hold less than 9%. The sample consisted of peripheral blood mononuclear cells (PBMCs), taken before the fourth cycle of nivolumab. These receptors all stem from a human donor with classical Hodgkin lymphoma.

This chain joins TRBV10-3 and TRBJ2-1; unclear D gene. Germline V gene data show CDR1 as ENHRY and CDR2 as SYGVKD. The CDR3 runs to 15 residues. Trimming took 7 bases from V and 4 from J, leaving 17 bases between them. The CDR3 nucleotides are TGTGCCATCACCGATGGACGTTTTACTTACAATGAGCAGTTCTTC. Encoded protein: CAITDGRFTYNEQFF.

The chain links TRBV28 to TRBJ1-5; D might be TRBD1 (6 bases). The CDR3 is 14 amino acids. Trimming took off 4 bases at V and 7 bases at J, with 14 bases between the two ends. Germline V gene sequence: CDR1 MDHEN, CDR2 SYDVKM. The CDR3 DNA is TGTGCCAGCAGTTCCCAGGAGGGGGAACAGCCCCAGCATTTT. Its protein product is CASSSQEGEQPQHF. The full variable domain, in which reference TRBV28 and TRBJ1-5 provide the parts outside the CDR3, is DVKVTQSSRYLVKRTGEKVFLECVQDMDHENMFWYRQDPGLGLRLIYFSYDVKMKEKGDIPEGYSVSREKKERFSLILESASTNQTSMYLCASSSQEGEQPQHFGDGTRLSIL.

This clone came up a few times. The same CDR3 also results from other DNA sequences found in this sample. This rearrangement joins TRBV5-1 to TRBJ2-3; no firm D call. Germline lookup yields CDR1 SGHRS and CDR2 YFSETQ. Trimming pared 0 bases from V and 1 base from J, leaving 6 bases between. CDR3 length equals 14 residues. CDR3 in amino acids: CASSLGRGTDTQYF. In nucleotides, the CDR3 is TGCGCCAGCAGCTTGGGAAGGGGCACAGATACGCAGTATTTT.

This clone was seen only once. The chain combines TRBV7-8 with TRBJ2-7; the D gene is possibly TRBD2 (6 bases). This CDR3 is built from 14 residues. With 3 bases removed from V and 4 bases from J, the gap between germline ends came to 13 bases. The germline V gene encodes CDR1 SGHVS and CDR2 FQNEAQ. CDR3 coding DNA: TGTGCCAGCAGCTTGGAGGGTAGACTTTACGAGCAGTACTTC. Its protein is CASSLEGRLYEQYF.

The genes are TRBV6-6 and TRBJ2-2, with 11 positions matching TRBD1. V was clipped by 7 bases and J by 6 bases; unmatched bases: 7. This CDR3 comprises 15 residues. Germline V CDR1 and CDR2: MNHNY, SVGAGI (reference sequence). CDR3 nucleotide sequence: TGTGCCAGCACCGGAGGGACAGGGGGGCCCGGGGAGCTGTTTTTT. It specifies CASTGGTGGPGELFF.

The chain joins TRBV5-1 to TRBJ2-5, with TRBD1 matching 9 bases. CDR1 is SGHRS and CDR2 is YFSETQ in the germline V gene. With 5 bases clipped from V and 5 bases from J, the junction kept 7 bases outside the gene matches. The CDR3 extends over 14 amino acids. For the CDR3, the DNA is TGCGCCAGCAGTCCGGGACAGGGAACGGAGACCCAGTACTTC. Translating it yields CASSPGQGTETQYF.

The chain carries TRBV5-1 and TRBJ2-3, with a weak D call TRBD2 (5 bases). The CDR3 is made up of 15 amino acids. V was cut by 0 bases and J by 1 base, with 9 bases left in between. From germline, CDR1 is SGHRS and CDR2 YFSETQ. The CDR3 loop reads CASSLAGVRTDTQYF. The CDR3, as DNA: TGCGCCAGCAGCTTGGCCGGGGTTCGCACAGATACGCAGTATTTT.

J is TRBJ2-5 and V is TRBV5-1; D unclear. The CDR3 runs to 13 residues. Germline values: CDR1 SGHRS, CDR2 YFSETQ. V lost 4 bases and J lost 5, with 12 bases in between. The CDR3 DNA sequence: TGCGCCAGCAGCCCCGGACCCCGGGAGACCCAGTACTTC. Translating it yields CASSPGPRETQYF.

The chain joins TRBV5-1 to TRBJ1-1; no firm D call. Deletions cut 4 bases from V and 2 bases from J, with 3 bases between. The CDR3 covers 11 residues. The germline V gene has CDR1 SGHRS and CDR2 YFSETQ. This chain's CDR3 is CASSQNTEAFF. CDR3 sequence (DNA): TGCGCCAGCAGCCAAAACACTGAAGCTTTCTTT.

The genes are TRBV2 and TRBJ1-6, with D possibly matching TRBD1 (5 bases). V gave up 3 bases and J gave up 5 bases, with 11 bases separating them. The CDR3 spans 15 residues. In germline, CDR1 is SNHLY, CDR2 FYNNEI. This CDR3 is CASSEEVRDNSPLHF. The CDR3, as DNA: TGTGCCAGCAGTGAGGAGGTCAGGGATAATTCACCCCTCCACTTT.

This rearrangement joins TRBV6-5 to TRBJ1-5; D remains unclear. The CDR3 spans 13 residues. V gave up 1 base and J gave up 6 bases, with 7 bases separating them. Looked up from germline, CDR1 is MNHEY and CDR2 is SVGAGI. The CDR3, as DNA: TGTGCCAGCAGTTACTATCCCGGTCAGCCCCAGCATTTT. It encodes CASSYYPGQPQHF.

This chain joins TRBV7-9 and TRBJ1-4; TRBD1 might be the D (5 bases). The CDR3 spans 17 residues. Trimming removed 2 bases from V and 6 bases from J, with 19 bases in between. In germline, CDR1 is SEHNR, CDR2 FQNEAQ (reference sequence). The CDR3 reads CASSLPVIGGADEKLFF. CDR3 nucleotides: TGTGCCAGCAGCTTACCGGTCATTGGCGGGGCAGATGAAAAACTGTTTTTT.

This chain joins TRBV28 and TRBJ1-1; D gene unclear. Germline V CDR1 and CDR2: MDHEN, SYDVKM. The CDR3 loop spans 12 amino acids. The germline V and J ends were trimmed by 8 bases and 4 bases, with 11 bases remaining between them. The CDR3 nucleotides read TGTGCCAGCGGATTGGTGGGCACTGAAGCTTTCTTT. It yields the protein CASGLVGTEAFF.

CDR3 nucleotide sequence: TGTGCCAGCAGCCATCCTAGCTGGGTCACAGATACGCAGTATTTT. This translates into CASSHPSWVTDTQYF. The chain is built from TRBV7-9 and TRBJ2-3, with a weak D call TRBD2 (5 bases). Germline CDR1 reads SEHNR; CDR2 reads FQNEAQ (reference sequence). The length of the CDR3 is 15 residues. V was trimmed by 5 bases and J by 2 bases, leaving 14 bases between them. The complete variable domain, with remaining parts taken from reference TRBV7-9 and TRBJ2-3, reads DTGVSQNPRHKITKRGQNVTFRCDPISEHNRLYWYRQTLGQGPEFLTYFQNEAQLEKSRLLSDRFSAERPKGSFSTLEIQRTEQGDSAMYLCASSHPSWVTDTQYFGPGTRLTVL.

This chain links TRBV27 with TRBJ1-2, with D perhaps matching TRBD1 (6 bases). The CDR3 length is 15 residues. With 1 base removed from V and 3 bases from J, the gap between germline ends came to 12 bases. The germline V gene has CDR1 MNHEY and CDR2 SMNVEV (reference sequence). The CDR3 DNA sequence: TGTGCCAGCAGTTTATTGGGGGGCGTCGACTATGGCTACACCTTC. Encoded protein: CASSLLGGVDYGYTF.

CDR3 bases: TGTGCCAGCAGCCAAGAGGGGGGGGCCACGGAGACCCAGTACTTC. Translated, it gives CASSQEGGATETQYF. V and J are TRBV4-2 and TRBJ2-5; TRBD2 might be the D (7 bases). Looked up from germline, CDR1 is LGHNA and CDR2 is YNFKEQ. This CDR3 is 15 amino acids long. V was pared by 0 bases and J by 5 bases, with 13 bases between.

V is TRBV7-2 and J is TRBJ2-1; 7 bases fit TRBD2. The CDR3 has 15 amino acids. After removal of 4 bases from V and 10 bases from J, the junction contained 13 bases not matched to a gene. Germline-derived CDR1 and CDR2 are SGHTA and FQGNSA. CDR3 sequence (DNA): TGTGCCAGCAGCTCAACCGGGAGGACGGTTGCGGAGCAGTTCTTC. This codes for CASSSTGRTVAEQFF. Variable domain in full (rest from reference TRBV7-2 and TRBJ2-1): GAGVSQSPSNKVTEKGKDVELRCDPISGHTALYWYRQSLGQGLEFLIYFQGNSAPDKSGLPSDRFSAERTGGSVSTLTIQRTQQEDSAVYLCASSSTGRTVAEQFFGPGTRLTVL.

The gene calls are TRBV27 and TRBJ2-1, with TRBD2 identical over 12 bases. Trimming took 5 bases from V and 8 from J; bases not matched to a gene: 7. CDR3 size: 15 residues. CDR1 is MNHEY and CDR2 is SMNVEV in the germline V gene (reference sequence). The CDR3 reads CASSKLASGGDEQFF. CDR3 sequence (DNA): TGTGCCAGCAGTAAGCTGGCTAGCGGGGGGGATGAGCAGTTCTTC.

The V and J genes are TRBV6-6 and TRBJ1-3, with TRBD1 as a possible D gene (5 bases). V lost 0 bases, J lost 0 bases, and 9 bases lay in between. Per the germline V gene, CDR1 is MNHNY and CDR2 is SVGAGI (reference sequence). The CDR3 extends over 16 amino acids. The CDR3 is CASSYSQGDSGNTIYF. CDR3 in DNA: TGTGCCAGCAGTTACTCCCAGGGCGACTCTGGAAACACCATATATTTT.

This chain links TRBV28 with TRBJ2-5, with 11 positions matching TRBD2. V was pared by 4 bases and J by 3 bases, with 4 bases of the junction left unmatched. CDR1 is MDHEN, CDR2 SYDVKM, per germline. CDR3 length: 15 amino acids. In DNA form, the CDR3 reads TGTGCCAGCAGTTCGGCTAGCGGGGGGAAAGAGACCCAGTACTTC. Translating it yields CASSSASGGKETQYF.

The rearrangement joins TRBV5-1 to TRBJ2-2; D possibly corresponds to TRBD2 (5 bases). The CDR3 extends over 14 amino acids. Per germline, CDR1 SGHRS and CDR2 YFSETQ. V was clipped by 4 bases and J by 2 bases, with 9 bases between them. The CDR3 DNA reads as TGCGCCAGCAGCGCCGAGGGCAACACCGGGGAGCTGTTTTTT. It yields the protein CASSAEGNTGELFF. Filled out from reference TRBV5-1 and TRBJ2-2, the complete variable domain reads KAGVTQTPRYLIKTRGQQVTLSCSPISGHRSVSWYQQTPGQGLQFLFEYFSETQRNKGNFPGRFSGRQFSNSRSEMNVSTLELGDSALYLCASSAEGNTGELFFGEGSRLTVL.

This CDR3 is CASSLVEETQYF. CDR3 DNA: TGTGCCAGCAGCTTAGTCGAAGAGACCCAGTACTTC. V is TRBV7-8 and J is TRBJ2-5; no clear D. The germline V and J ends were trimmed by 1 base and 3 bases, with 3 bases remaining between them. The CDR3 runs 12 residues. The germline gives CDR1 SGHVS, CDR2 FQNEAQ.

This sequence joins TRBV7-8 and TRBJ1-5; D not resolved. This CDR3 is 13 amino acids long. In germline, CDR1 is SGHVS, CDR2 FQNEAQ. The V and J ends lost 2 bases and 4 bases respectively, with 6 bases between them. DNA of the CDR3: TGTGCCAGCAGCTTAAGCAGAAATCAGCCCCAGCATTTT. It is translated as CASSLSRNQPQHF.

A few counts support this clone. The rearrangement uses TRBV18 and TRBJ2-1, with 7 bases identical to TRBD2. Germline CDR1 KGHSH, CDR2 LQKENI. V lost 4 bases, J lost 1 base, and 4 bases stayed unmatched. CDR3 size: 15 residues. CDR3 residues: CASSQAGFSYNEQFF. For the CDR3, the DNA is TGTGCCAGCTCACAAGCGGGGTTTTCCTACAATGAGCAGTTCTTC.

About this clone: Its ends do not fully match the called genes, so a read error is possible. The chain is built from TRBV28 and TRBJ2-7; the D call may be TRBD1 or TRBD2 (6 bases each). Looked up from germline, CDR1 is MDHEN and CDR2 is SYDVKM. The length of the CDR3 is 11 residues. CDR3 nucleotide sequence: TGTGCCAGCAGTATTGGAGGGGGTGAAGTCTTC. Its protein product is CASSIGGGEVF.

The chain recombines TRBV10-3 with TRBJ1-5; D may be TRBD1 (5 bases). Germline V lookup: CDR1 ENHRY, CDR2 SYGVKD. V lost 8 bases and J 4 bases, leaving 18 bases between the germline ends. The CDR3 consists of 15 residues. CDR3 loop: CAISELGTENQPQHF. Written as DNA, the CDR3 is TGTGCCATCTCCGAACTCGGGACCGAAAATCAGCCCCAGCATTTT.